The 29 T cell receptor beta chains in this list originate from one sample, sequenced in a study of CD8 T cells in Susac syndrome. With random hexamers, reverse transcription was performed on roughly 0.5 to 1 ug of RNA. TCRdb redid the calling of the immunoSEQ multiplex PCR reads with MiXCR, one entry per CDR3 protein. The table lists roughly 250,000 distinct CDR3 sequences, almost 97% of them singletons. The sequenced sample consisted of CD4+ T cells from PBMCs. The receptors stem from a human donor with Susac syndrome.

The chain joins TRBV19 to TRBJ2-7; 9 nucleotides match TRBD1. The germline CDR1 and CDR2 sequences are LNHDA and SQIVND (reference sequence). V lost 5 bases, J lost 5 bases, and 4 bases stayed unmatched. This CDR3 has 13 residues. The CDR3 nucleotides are TGTGCCAGTAGTTGGGACAGGGTCGACGAGCAGTACTTC. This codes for CASSWDRVDEQYF.

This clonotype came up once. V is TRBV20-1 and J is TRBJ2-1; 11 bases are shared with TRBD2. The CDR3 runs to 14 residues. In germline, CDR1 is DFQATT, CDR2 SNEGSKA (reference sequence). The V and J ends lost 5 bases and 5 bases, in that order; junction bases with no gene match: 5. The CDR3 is CSAGSGREHNEQFF. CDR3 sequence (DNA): TGCAGTGCTGGTAGCGGGAGGGAACACAATGAGCAGTTCTTC.

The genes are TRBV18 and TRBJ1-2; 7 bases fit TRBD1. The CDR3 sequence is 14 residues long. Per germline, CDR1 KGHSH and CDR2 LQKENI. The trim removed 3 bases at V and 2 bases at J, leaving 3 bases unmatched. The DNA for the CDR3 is TGTGCCAGCTCACCGGGACAGATAAACTATGGCTACACCTTC. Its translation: CASSPGQINYGYTF.

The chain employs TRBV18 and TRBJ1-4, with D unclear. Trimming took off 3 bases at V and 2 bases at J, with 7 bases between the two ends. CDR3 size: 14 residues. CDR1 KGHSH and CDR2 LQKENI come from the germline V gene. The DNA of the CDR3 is TGTGCCAGCTCACCGACATGGACTAATGAAAAACTGTTTTTT. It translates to CASSPTWTNEKLFF.

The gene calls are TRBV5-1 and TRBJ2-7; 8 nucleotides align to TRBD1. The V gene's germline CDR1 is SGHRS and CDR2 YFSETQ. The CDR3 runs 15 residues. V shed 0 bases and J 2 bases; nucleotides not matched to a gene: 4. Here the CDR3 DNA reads TGCGCCAGCAGCTTGGGACAGGGGCGACCCTACGAGCAGTACTTC. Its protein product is CASSLGQGRPYEQYF. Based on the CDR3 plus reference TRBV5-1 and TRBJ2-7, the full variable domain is KAGVTQTPRYLIKTRGQQVTLSCSPISGHRSVSWYQQTPGQGLQFLFEYFSETQRNKGNFPGRFSGRQFSNSRSEMNVSTLELGDSALYLCASSLGQGRPYEQYFGPGTRLTVT.

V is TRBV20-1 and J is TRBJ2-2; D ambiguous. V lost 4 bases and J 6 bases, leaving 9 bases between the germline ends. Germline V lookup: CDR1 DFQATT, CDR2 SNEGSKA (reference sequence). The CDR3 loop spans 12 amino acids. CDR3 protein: CSATSGPGELFF. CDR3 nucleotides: TGCAGTGCTACTTCTGGGCCCGGGGAGCTGTTTTTT.

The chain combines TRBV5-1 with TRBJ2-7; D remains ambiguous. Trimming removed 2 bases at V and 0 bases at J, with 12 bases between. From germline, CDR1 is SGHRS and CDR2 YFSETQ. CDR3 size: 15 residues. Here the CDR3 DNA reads TGCGCCAGCAGCTTTCGTCCCGGTAGCTCCTACGAGCAGTACTTC. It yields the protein CASSFRPGSSYEQYF. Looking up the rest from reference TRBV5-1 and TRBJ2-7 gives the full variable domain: KAGVTQTPRYLIKTRGQQVTLSCSPISGHRSVSWYQQTPGQGLQFLFEYFSETQRNKGNFPGRFSGRQFSNSRSEMNVSTLELGDSALYLCASSFRPGSSYEQYFGPGTRLTVT.

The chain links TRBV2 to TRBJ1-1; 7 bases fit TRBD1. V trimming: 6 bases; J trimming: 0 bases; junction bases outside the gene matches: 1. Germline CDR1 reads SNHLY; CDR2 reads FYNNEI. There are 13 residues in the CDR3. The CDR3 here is CASRTGLNTEAFF. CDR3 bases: TGTGCCAGCAGGACAGGGCTGAACACTGAAGCTTTCTTT.

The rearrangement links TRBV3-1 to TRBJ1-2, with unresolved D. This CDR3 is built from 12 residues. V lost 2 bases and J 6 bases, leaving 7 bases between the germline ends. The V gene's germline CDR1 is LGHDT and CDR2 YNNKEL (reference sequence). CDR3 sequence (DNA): TGTGCCAGCAGCCAACGGGGAGATGGCTACACCTTC. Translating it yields CASSQRGDGYTF.

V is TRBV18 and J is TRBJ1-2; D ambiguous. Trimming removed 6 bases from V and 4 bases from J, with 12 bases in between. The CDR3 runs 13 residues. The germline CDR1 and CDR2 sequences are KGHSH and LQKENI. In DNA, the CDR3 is TGTGCCAGCTCCTTCGGTTGGGGCTATGGCTACACCTTC. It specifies CASSFGWGYGYTF.

Written as DNA, the CDR3 is TGTGCCAGCACCTCCCGACAGGGTAAAGAGACCCAGTACTTC. Translation: CASTSRQGKETQYF. This rearrangement joins TRBV11-2 to TRBJ2-5; the match to TRBD1 covers 7 bases. Germline loops: CDR1 SGHAT, CDR2 FQNNGV. CDR3 length: 14 residues. Unmatched junction bases numbered 8, after V lost 7 bases and J lost 3 bases. The full variable domain, with the rest looked up from reference TRBV11-2 and TRBJ2-5, is EAGVAQSPRYKIIEKRQSVAFWCNPISGHATLYWYQQILGQGPKLLIQFQNNGVVDDSQLPKDRFSAERLKGVDSTLKIQPAKLEDSAVYLCASTSRQGKETQYFGPGTRLLVL.

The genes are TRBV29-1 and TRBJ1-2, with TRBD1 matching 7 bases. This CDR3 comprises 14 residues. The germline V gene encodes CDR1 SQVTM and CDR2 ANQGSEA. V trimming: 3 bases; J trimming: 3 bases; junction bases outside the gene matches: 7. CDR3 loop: CSVDRGLADYGYTF. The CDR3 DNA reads TGCAGCGTTGACAGGGGGTTGGCGGACTATGGCTACACCTTC. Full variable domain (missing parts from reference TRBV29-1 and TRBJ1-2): SAVISQKPSRDICQRGTSLTIQCQVDSQVTMMFWYRQQPGQSLTLIATANQGSEATYESGFVIDKFPISRPNLTFSTLTVSNMSPEDSSIYLCSVDRGLADYGYTFGSGTRLTVV.

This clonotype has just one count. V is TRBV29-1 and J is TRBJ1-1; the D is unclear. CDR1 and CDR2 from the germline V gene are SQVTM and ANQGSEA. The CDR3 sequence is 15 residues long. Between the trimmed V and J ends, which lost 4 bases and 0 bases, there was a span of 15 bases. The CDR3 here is CSVVFGILMNTEAFF. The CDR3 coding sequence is TGCAGCGTTGTCTTTGGGATTCTGATGAACACTGAAGCTTTCTTT.

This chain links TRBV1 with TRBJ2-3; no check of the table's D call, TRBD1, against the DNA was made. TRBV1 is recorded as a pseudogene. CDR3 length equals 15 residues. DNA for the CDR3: TGCACCAGCAGAGGGGGGGGAAACAGCACAGATACGCAGTATTTT. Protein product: CTSRGGGNSTDTQYF.

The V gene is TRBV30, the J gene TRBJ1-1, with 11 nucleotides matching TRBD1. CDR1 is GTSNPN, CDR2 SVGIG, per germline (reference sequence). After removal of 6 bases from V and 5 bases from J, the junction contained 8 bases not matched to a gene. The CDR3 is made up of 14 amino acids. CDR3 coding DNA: TGTGCCTGTCGGACAGGGGGCTGGAGGACTGAAGCTTTCTTT. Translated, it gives CACRTGGWRTEAFF.

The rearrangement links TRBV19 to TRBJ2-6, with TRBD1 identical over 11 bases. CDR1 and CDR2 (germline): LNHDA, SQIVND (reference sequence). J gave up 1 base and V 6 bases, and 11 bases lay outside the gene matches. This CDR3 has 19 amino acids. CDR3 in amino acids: CASRPRDRGMMSGANVLTF. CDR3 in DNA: TGTGCCAGTAGACCTCGGGACAGGGGGATGATGTCTGGGGCCAACGTCCTGACTTTC.

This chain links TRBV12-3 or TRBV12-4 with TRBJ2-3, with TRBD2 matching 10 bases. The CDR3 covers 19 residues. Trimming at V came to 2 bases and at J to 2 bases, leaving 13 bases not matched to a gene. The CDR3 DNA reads TGTGCCAGCAGTTTACCGTCCCTATTAGCGGGAGGATACACAGATACGCAGTATTTT. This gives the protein CASSLPSLLAGGYTDTQYF.

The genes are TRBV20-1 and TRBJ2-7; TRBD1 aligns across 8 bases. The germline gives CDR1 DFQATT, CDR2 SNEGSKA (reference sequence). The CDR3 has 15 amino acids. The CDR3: CSPQSSGTGKYEQYF. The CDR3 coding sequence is TGCAGCCCACAATCTTCCGGGACAGGAAAATACGAGCAGTACTTC.

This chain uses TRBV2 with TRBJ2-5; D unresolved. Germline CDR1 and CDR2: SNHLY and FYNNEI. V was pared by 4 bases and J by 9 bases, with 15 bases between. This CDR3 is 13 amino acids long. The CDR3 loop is CASSVDPVVAQYF. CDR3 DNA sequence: TGTGCCAGCAGTGTGGATCCGGTTGTCGCCCAGTACTTC.

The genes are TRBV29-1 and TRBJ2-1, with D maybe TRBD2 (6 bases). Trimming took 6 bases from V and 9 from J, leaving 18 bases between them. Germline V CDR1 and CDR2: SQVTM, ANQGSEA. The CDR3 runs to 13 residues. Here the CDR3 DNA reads TGCAGCGTCCAAAAAAGACTAGAGGGTGAGCAGTTCTTC. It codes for CSVQKRLEGEQFF.

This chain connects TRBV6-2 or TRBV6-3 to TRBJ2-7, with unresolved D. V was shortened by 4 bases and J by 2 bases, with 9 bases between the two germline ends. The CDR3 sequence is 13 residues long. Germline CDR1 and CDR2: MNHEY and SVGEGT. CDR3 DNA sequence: TGTGCCAGCAGTTCGGACCTCACCTACGAGCAGTACTTC. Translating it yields CASSSDLTYEQYF.

CDR3 bases: TGTGCCAGCAGCAGGAGGGGTAATACCGGGGAGCTGTTTTTT. This codes for CASSRRGNTGELFF. The chain recombines TRBV5-4 with TRBJ2-2, with D maybe TRBD2 (6 bases). Germline values: CDR1 SGHNT, CDR2 YYREEE (reference sequence). The CDR3 is 14 residues long. Trimming pared 4 bases from V and 5 bases from J, leaving 12 bases between.

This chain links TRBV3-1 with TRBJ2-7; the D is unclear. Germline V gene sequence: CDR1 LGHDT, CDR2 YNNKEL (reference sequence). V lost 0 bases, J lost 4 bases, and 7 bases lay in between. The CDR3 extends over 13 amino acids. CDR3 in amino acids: CASSQDTEYEQYF. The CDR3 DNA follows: TGTGCCAGCAGCCAAGATACAGAATACGAGCAGTACTTC.

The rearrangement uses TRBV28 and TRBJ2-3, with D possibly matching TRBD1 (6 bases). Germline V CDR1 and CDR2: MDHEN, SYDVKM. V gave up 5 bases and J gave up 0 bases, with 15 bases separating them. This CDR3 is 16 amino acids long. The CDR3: CASSPLDSPSTDTQYF. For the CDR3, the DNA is TGTGCCAGCAGTCCTCTGGACAGCCCTAGCACAGATACGCAGTATTTT.

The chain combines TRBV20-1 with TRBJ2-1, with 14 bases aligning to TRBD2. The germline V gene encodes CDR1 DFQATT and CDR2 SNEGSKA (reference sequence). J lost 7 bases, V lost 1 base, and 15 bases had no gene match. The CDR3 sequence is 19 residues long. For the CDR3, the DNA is TGCAGTGCTAGAGTAGTCGGGACTAGCGGGAGCACACGACGAAATGAGCAGTTCTTC. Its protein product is CSARVVGTSGSTRRNEQFF.

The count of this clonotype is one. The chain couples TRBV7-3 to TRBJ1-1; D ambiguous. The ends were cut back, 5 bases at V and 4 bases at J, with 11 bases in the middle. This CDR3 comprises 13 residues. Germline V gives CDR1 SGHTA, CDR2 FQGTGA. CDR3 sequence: CASSRGGVTEAFF. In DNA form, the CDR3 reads TGTGCCAGCAGCCGGGGTGGGGTCACTGAAGCTTTCTTT.

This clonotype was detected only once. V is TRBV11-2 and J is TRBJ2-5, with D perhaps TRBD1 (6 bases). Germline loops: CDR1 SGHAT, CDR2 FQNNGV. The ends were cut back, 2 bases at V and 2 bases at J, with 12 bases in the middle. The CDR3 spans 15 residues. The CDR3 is CASSLMDSRQETQYF. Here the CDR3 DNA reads TGTGCCAGCAGCTTAATGGACAGCCGTCAAGAGACCCAGTACTTC.

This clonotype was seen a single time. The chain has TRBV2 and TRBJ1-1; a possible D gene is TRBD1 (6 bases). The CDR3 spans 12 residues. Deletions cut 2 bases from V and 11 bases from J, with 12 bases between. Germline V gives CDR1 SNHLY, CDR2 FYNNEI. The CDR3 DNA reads TGTGCCAGCAGTGAAACAGGGAGGGGGGCTTTCTTT. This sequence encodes CASSETGRGAFF.

The CDR3 is CSARFMQAYYGYTF. CDR3 in DNA: TGCAGTGCTAGATTTATGCAGGCGTACTATGGCTACACCTTC. The chain carries TRBV20-1 and TRBJ1-2; D remains unclear. The CDR3 runs 14 residues. Germline V CDR1 and CDR2: DFQATT, SNEGSKA (reference sequence). V was shortened by 2 bases and J by 3 bases, with 13 bases between the two germline ends.